This TCR beta chain was retrieved from a study of cytomegalovirus exposure and HLA in healthy donors. Findings and caveats of the study: Analyzed later, association rates of TCRs varied across HLA loci, with DRB1 most and HLA-C fewest.

PCR employed 60 Vbeta and 13 Jbeta primers. Assay used: immunoSEQ multiplex PCR; TCRdb lists only in-frame clones, some missing. The sample holds some 140,000 clones, around 79% seen once. Germline-derived CDR1 and CDR2 are MDHEN and SYDVKM. The CDR3 is made up of 17 amino acids. On this clone: The antigen remains undetermined. Sequence at one end of the junction differs from germline and may be a read error.

The sample comprised PBMCs. The chain uses TRBV28 and TRBJ2-4; possible D gene TRBD1, 5 bases. This receptor was identified in a man aged 18 to 30 in good health and CMV-seronegative. This CDR3 reads CASSPLFIEKDKNSQYF. The CDR3 coding sequence is TGTGCCAGCAGTCCCTTGTTCATTGAAAAGGACAAAAACAGTCAGTACTTC.